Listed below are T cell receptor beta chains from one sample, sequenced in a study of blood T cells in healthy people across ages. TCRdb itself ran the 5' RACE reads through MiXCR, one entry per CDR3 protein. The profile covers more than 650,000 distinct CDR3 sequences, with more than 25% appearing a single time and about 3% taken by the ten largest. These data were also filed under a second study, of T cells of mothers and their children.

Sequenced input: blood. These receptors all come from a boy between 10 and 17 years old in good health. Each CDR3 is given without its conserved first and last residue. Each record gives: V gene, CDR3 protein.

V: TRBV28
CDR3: ASSETGVITGELF

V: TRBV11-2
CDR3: ASSFGQGLRYSYGYT

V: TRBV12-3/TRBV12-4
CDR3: ASSPSYSNQPQH

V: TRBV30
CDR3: AWSPPQGPEEKLF

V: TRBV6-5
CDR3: ASSPGGVTNEKLF

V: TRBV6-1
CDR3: ASSEAGGTQY

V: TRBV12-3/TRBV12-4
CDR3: ASSTTSAGNIQY

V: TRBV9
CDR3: ASYPPLGEETQY

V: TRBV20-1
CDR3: SARGTGVGVKNIQY

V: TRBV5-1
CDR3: ASTLGSGYEQY

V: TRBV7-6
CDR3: ASSLFRTGGTGELF

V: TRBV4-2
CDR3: ASSGRQGGSQPQH

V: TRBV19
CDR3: ASSIQAVHNEQF

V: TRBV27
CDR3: ASSPNPGSYEQF

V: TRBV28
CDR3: ASSVRTGRETQY

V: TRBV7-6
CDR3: ASGISTDTQY

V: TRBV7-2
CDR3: ASSENRVADGYT

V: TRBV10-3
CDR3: AISEGLQETQY

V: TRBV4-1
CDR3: ASSQDSMVNQPQH

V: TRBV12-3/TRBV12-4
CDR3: ASGWAGGTKTQY

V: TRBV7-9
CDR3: ASSHPAFPYEQY

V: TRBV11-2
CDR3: ASSLRGEENIQY

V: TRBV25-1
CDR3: ASSEFGREGQY

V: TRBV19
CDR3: ASSIDHRGYEQY

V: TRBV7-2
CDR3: ASSLLNTNTGELF

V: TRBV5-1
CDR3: ASSLGRGPLGEEKLF

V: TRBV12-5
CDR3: ASGLVGTPPYEQY

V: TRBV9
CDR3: ASSVGLVPYNEQF

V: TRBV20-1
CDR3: SAREARGQEKLF

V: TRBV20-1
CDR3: SAKTSETQY

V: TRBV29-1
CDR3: SVAGDALSGANVLT

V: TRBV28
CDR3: ASSPLGQGKETQY

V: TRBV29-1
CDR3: SVATGLDDQPQH

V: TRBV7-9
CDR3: ASTPGQAGTGELF

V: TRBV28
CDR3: ASYENLNTGELF

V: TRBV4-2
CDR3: ASSREGQQEGEQF

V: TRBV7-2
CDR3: ASSSPTSGSYEQY

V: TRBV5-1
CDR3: ASSRGLAVYNEQF

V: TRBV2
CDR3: ASKADPWRERVNEQY

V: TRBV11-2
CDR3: ASSSTGLTNEKLF

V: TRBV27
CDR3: ASSPGRLNSPLH

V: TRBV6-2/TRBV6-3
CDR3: ASSRLTVSYEQY

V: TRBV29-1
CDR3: SVGGTFGETQY

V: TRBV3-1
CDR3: ASSQDLAGATGELF

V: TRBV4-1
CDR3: ASSQDALLRATNEKLF

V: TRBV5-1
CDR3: ASSSGTSVNTEAF

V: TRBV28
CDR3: ASKVQGGNEQF

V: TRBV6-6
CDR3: ASSRQGGDEKLF

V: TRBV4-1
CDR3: ASSQRGGGLNTGELF